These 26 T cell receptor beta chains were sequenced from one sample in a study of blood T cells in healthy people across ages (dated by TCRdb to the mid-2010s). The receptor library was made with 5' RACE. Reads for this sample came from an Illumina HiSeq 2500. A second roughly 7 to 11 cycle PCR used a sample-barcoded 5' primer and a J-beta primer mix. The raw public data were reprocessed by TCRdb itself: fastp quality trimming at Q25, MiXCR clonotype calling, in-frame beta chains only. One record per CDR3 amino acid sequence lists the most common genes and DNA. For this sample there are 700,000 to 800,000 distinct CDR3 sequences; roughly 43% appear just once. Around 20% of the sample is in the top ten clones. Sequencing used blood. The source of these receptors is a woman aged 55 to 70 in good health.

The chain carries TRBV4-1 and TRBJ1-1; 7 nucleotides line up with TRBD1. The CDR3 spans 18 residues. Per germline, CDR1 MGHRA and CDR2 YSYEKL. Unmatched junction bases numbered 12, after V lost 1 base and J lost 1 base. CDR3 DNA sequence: TGCGCCAGCAGCCAAGTCCCACCAACAGGGGTCGGGAACACTGAAGCTTTCTTT. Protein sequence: CASSQVPPTGVGNTEAFF.

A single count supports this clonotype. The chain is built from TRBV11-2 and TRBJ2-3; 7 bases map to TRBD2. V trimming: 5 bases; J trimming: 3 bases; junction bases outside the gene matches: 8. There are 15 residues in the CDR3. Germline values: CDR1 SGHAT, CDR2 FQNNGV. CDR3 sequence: CASSRGGADTDTQYF. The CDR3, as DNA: TGTGCCAGCAGCCGCGGGGGTGCGGATACAGATACGCAGTATTTT.

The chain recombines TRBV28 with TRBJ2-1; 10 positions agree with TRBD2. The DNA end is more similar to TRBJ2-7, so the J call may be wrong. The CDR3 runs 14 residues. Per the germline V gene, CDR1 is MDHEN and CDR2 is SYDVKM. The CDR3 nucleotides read TGTGCCAGCATTCGACTAGCGGGCTACAATGAGCAGTACTTC. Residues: CASIRLAGYNEQYF.

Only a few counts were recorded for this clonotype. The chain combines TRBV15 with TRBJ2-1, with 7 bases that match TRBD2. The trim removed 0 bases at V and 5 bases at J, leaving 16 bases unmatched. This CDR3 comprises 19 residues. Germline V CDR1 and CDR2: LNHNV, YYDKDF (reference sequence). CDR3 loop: CATSRDYAGPGGPNNEQFF. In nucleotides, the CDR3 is TGTGCCACCAGCAGAGATTACGCGGGTCCGGGAGGACCAAACAATGAGCAGTTCTTC.

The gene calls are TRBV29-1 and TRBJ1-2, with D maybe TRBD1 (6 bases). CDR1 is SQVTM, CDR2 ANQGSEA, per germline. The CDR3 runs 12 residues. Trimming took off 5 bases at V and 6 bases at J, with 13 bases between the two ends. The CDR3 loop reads CSVPRGADGYTF. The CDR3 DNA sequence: TGCAGCGTTCCCCGGGGGGCGGATGGCTACACCTTC.

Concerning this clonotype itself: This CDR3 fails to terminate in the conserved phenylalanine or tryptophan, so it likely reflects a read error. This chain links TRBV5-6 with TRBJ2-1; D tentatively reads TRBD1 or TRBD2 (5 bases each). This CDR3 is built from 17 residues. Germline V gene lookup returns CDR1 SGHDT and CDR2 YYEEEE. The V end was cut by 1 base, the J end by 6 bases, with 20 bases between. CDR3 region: CASSLSLSAQGANEQFL. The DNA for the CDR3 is TGTGCCAGCAGCTTGAGTCTATCCGCGCAGGGAGCCAATGAGCAGTTCTTA.

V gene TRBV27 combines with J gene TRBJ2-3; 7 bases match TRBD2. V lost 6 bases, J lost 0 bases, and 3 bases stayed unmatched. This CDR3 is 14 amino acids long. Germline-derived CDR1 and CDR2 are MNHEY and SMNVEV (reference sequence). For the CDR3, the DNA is TGTGCCAGCAGACTAGCGACTAGCACAGATACGCAGTATTTT. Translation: CASRLATSTDTQYF.

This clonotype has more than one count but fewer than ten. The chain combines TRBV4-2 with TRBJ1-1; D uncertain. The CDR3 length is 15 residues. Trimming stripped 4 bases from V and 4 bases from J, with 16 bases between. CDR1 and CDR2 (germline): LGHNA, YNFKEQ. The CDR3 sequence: CASSPPLTDFTEAFF. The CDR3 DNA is TGTGCCAGCAGCCCGCCTCTAACAGACTTCACTGAAGCTTTCTTT.

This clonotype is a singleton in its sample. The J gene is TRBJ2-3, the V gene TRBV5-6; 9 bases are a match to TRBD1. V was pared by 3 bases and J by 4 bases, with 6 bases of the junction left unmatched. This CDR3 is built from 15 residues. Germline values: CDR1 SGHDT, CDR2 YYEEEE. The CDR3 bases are TGTGCCAGCAGCTCCCGGGACAGGGCCCCAGATACGCAGTATTTT. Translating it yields CASSSRDRAPDTQYF.

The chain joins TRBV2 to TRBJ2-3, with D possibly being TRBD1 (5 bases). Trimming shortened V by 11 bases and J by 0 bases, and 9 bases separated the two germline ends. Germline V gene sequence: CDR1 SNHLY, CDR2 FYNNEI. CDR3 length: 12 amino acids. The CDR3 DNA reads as TGTGCCGGGGCGGACAGCACAGATACGCAGTATTTT. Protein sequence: CAGADSTDTQYF.

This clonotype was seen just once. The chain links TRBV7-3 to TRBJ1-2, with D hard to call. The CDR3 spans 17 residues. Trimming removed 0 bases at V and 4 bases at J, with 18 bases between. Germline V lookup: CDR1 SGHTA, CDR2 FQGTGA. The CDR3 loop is CASSLTRNGPSSYGYTF. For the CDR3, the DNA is TGTGCCAGCAGCTTAACGAGGAACGGTCCGAGTAGCTATGGCTACACCTTC.

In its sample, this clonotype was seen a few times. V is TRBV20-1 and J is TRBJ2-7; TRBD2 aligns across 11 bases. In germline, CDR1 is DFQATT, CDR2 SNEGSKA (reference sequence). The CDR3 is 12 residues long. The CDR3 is CSGTSGSYEQYF. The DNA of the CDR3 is TGCAGCGGGACTAGCGGTTCGTACGAGCAGTACTTC.

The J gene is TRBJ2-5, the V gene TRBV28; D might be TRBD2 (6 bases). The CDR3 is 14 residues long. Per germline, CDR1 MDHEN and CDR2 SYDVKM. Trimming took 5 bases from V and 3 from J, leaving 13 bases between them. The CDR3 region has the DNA TGTGCCAGCAGTATCGCCGGGGGAGAAGAGACCCAGTACTTC. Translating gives CASSIAGGEETQYF.

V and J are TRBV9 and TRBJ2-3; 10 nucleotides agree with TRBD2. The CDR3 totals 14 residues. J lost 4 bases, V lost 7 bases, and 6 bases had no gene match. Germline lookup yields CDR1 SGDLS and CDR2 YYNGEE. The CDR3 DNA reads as TGTGCCAGCGCCCCGGGACTAGCGTCAGATACGCAGTATTTT. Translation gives CASAPGLASDTQYF.

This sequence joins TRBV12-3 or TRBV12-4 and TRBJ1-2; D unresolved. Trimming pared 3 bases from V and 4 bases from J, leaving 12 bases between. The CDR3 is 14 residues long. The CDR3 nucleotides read TGTGCCAGCAGTTTTTCAAGCTCGGGCTATGGCTACACCTTC. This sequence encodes CASSFSSSGYGYTF.

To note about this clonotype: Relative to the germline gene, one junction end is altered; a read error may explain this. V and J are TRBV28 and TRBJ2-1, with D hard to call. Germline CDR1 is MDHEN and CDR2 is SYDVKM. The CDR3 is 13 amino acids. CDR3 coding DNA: TGTGTCAGCAGTGCCGGTTGGAGCAGTGAGCAGTTCTTC. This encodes CVSSAGWSSEQFF.

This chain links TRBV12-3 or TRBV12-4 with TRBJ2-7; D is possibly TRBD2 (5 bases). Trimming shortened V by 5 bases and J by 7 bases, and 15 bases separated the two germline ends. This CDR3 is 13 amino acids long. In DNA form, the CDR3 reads TGTGCCAGCAGTGTGGCGGGTCCGGGAGAGCAGTACTTC. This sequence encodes CASSVAGPGEQYF.

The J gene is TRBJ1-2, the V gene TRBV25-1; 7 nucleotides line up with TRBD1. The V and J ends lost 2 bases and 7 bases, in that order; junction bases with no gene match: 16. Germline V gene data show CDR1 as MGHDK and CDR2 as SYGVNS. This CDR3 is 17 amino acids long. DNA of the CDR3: TGTGCCAGCAGTGAAAACTCCAAACAGGAGGGGGCGCTTGGCTACACCTTC. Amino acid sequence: CASSENSKQEGALGYTF.

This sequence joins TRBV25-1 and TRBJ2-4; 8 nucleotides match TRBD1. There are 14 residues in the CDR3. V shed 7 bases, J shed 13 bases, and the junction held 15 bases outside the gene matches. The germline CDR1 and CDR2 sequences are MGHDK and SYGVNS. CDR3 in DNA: TGTGCCAGCACCTTGTCCCCAGGGGGCGAAGAGCAGTACTTC. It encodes CASTLSPGGEEQYF. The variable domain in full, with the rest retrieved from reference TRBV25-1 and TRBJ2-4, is EADIYQTPRYLVIGTGKKITLECSQTMGHDKMYWYQQDPGMELHLIHYSYGVNSTEKGDLSSESTVSRIRTEHFPLTLESARPSHTSQYLCASTLSPGGEEQYFGAGTRLSVL.

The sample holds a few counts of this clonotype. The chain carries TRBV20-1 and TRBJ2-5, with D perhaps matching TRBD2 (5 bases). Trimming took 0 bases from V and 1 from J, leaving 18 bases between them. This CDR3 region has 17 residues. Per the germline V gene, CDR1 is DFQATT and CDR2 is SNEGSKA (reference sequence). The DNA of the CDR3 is TGCAGTGCTAGAGATCAAGGCAACCCGACTATCCAAGAGACCCAGTACTTC. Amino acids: CSARDQGNPTIQETQYF.

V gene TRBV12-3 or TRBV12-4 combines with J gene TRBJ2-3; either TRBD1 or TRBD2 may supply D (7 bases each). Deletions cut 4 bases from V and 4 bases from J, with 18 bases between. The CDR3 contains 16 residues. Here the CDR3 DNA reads TGTGCCAGCAGTTCCCAGGGGGAGGGGCGGGCAGATACGCAGTATTTT. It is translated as CASSSQGEGRADTQYF.

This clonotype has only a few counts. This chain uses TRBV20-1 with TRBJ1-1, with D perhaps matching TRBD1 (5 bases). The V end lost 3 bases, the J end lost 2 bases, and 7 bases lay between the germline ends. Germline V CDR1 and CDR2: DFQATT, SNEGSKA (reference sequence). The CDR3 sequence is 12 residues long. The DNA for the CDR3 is TGCAGTGCTAGGAGGGGCAACACTGAAGCTTTCTTT. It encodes CSARRGNTEAFF.

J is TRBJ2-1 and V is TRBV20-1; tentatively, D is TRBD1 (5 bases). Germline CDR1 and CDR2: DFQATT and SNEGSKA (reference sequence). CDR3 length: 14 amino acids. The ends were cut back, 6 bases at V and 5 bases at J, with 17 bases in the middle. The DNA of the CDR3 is TGCAGTGCAACAGGCGTGGGTTTAGACAATGAGCAGTTCTTC. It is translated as CSATGVGLDNEQFF.

This chain's CDR3 is CASSLNTGGQYF. The DNA for the CDR3 is TGTGCCAGCAGCCTCAACACGGGGGGGCAGTACTTC. V is TRBV11-2 and J is TRBJ2-7, with TRBD2 identical over 7 bases. This CDR3 spans 12 amino acids. Per germline, CDR1 SGHAT and CDR2 FQNNGV. V dropped 5 bases and J dropped 9; count of bases not matched to a gene: 7.

The CDR3 reads CASSQVFSDYEQYF. The CDR3 nucleotides are TGTGCCAGCAGCCAAGTATTTAGTGACTACGAGCAGTACTTC. This chain links TRBV3-1 with TRBJ2-7; no clear D. Trimming removed 1 base from V and 3 bases from J, with 10 bases in between. Germline V gives CDR1 LGHDT, CDR2 YNNKEL (reference sequence). This CDR3 comprises 14 residues.

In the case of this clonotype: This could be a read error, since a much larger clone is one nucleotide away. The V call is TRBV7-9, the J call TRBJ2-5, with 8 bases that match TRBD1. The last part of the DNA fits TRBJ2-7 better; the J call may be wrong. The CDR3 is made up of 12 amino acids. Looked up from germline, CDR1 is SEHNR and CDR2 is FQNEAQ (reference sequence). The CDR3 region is CASTGQVYEQYF. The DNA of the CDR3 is TGTGCCAGCACGGGACAGGTCTACGAGCAGTACTTC.